In this sample, the clone carrying this T cell receptor (beta chain) turned up once. V was cut by 1 base and J by 0 bases, with 9 bases left in between. The CDR3 has 15 residues. CDR1 and CDR2 from the germline V gene are LGHDT and YNNKEL (reference sequence). The repertoire was sequenced with immunoSEQ multiplex PCR; TCRdb's copy has only in-frame clones and lacks some. The sample comprises around 220,000 clones, 80% of which are singletons, and around 7% rests with the top ten. These data are taken from a study of blood T cell repertoires in COVID-19. Study-wide background: Specimens from acute and convalescent COVID-19 originated in the United States, Italy and Spain.

This chain joins TRBV3-1 (or the pseudogene TRBV3-2) and TRBJ1-1; no definite D call. The clonotype comes from a woman aged 40-49 years with acute COVID-19. Sequenced: PBMCs or T cells enriched from blood (not recorded which). The CDR3 here is CASSQGRSVNTEAFF. The CDR3, as DNA: TGTGCCAGCAGCCAAGGCCGCAGCGTGAACACTGAAGCTTTCTTT.